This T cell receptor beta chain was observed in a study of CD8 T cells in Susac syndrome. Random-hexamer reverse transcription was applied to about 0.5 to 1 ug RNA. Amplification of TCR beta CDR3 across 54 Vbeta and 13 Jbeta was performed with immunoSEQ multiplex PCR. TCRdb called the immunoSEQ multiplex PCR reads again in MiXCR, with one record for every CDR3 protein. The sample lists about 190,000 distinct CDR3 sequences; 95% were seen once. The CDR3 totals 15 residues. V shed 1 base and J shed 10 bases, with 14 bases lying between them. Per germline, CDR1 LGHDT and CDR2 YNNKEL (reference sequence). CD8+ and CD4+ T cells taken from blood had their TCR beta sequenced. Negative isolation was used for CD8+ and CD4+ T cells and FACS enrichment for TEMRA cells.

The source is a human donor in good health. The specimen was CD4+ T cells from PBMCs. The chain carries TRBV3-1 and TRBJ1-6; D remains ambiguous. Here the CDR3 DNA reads TGTGCCAGCAGCCAAGGACCGGGTGGGGTCTCACCCCTCCACTTT. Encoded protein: CASSQGPGGVSPLHF.